A single sample is the source of the 18 T cell receptor beta chains below, sequenced in a study of shared clonotypes between healthy human individuals. The table came from immunoSEQ multiplex PCR; TCRdb's copy has only in-frame clones and leaves some out. This table holds more than 2,000,000 clones, over 85% found once. Sequenced sample: naive CD4+ T cells from PBMCs. Subset meaning: CD45RA+ positively selected. The origin of the receptors is a man between 18 and 29 years old in good health. Some clones in this sample may be carry-over from other donors' samples.

This clone was recorded once. V gene TRBV6-5 combines with J gene TRBJ2-3, with unresolved D. Trimming took off 0 bases at V and 9 bases at J, with 16 bases between the two ends. The CDR3 is made up of 15 amino acids. Germline assignment: CDR1 MNHEY and CDR2 SVGAGI. Here the CDR3 DNA reads TGTGCCAGCAGTTACTCGTTTCAGCCGAAGTGGACGCAGTATTTT. Amino acid sequence: CASSYSFQPKWTQYF.

The chain links TRBV6-1 to TRBJ2-2, with no clear D. Germline lookup yields CDR1 MNHNS and CDR2 SASEGT. The CDR3 runs to 15 residues. Trimming removed 6 bases from V and 4 bases from J, with 15 bases in between. DNA for the CDR3: TGTGCCAGCAGGGCGGACCCCCGGAGCACCGGGGAGCTGTTTTTT. Its protein product is CASRADPRSTGELFF.

This rearrangement joins TRBV5-1 to TRBJ2-7; D unclear. The CDR3 spans 15 residues. The germline V gene encodes CDR1 SGHRS and CDR2 YFSETQ. Trimming took 0 bases from V and 6 from J, leaving 16 bases between them. The CDR3 sequence is CASSLGPEGLSEQYF. CDR3 DNA: TGCGCCAGCAGCTTGGGACCCGAAGGCTTAAGCGAGCAGTACTTC.

This clone has a single count. The CDR3 loop reads CASSVGSQSYNEQFF. CDR3 coding DNA: TGTGCCAGCAGCGTAGGGAGTCAATCCTACAATGAGCAGTTCTTC. The gene calls are TRBV9 and TRBJ2-1; no clear D gene. V dropped 0 bases and J dropped 1 base, with 8 bases sitting between them. Germline V gene lookup returns CDR1 SGDLS and CDR2 YYNGEE. CDR3 length equals 15 residues.

The chain combines TRBV5-8 with TRBJ2-7, with D maybe TRBD1 (6 bases). V gave up 1 base and J gave up 6 bases, with 8 bases separating them. The CDR3 extends over 12 amino acids. The germline CDR1 and CDR2 sequences are SGHTS and YDEGEE. CDR3 DNA: TGTGCCAGCAGCTTGAGAGGGGGCGAGCAGTACTTC. Amino acid sequence: CASSLRGGEQYF.

Comments on this clone: In the same sample, other DNA sequences code for this CDR3. The chain combines TRBV18 with TRBJ2-7, with a weak D call TRBD1 (6 bases). CDR1 and CDR2 (germline): KGHSH, LQKENI. The CDR3 covers 12 residues. Trimming pared 1 base from V and 6 bases from J, leaving 7 bases between. For the CDR3, the DNA is TGTGCCAGCTCACCACGAGGGGGCGAGCAGTACTTC. This sequence encodes CASSPRGGEQYF.

The V and J genes are TRBV5-1 and TRBJ2-1, with TRBD2 matching over 10 bases. The CDR3 covers 17 residues. Per the germline V gene, CDR1 is SGHRS and CDR2 is YFSETQ. Unmatched junction bases numbered 7, after V lost 0 bases and J lost 4 bases. In nucleotides, the CDR3 is TGCGCCAGCAGCTTGGTTCCAGCGGGAGGGGCATACAATGAGCAGTTCTTC. It codes for CASSLVPAGGAYNEQFF.

The chain recombines TRBV27 with TRBJ1-2, with D possibly TRBD1 on 6 matching bases. Trimming removed 2 bases at V and 8 bases at J, with 18 bases between. The CDR3 consists of 15 residues. CDR1 is MNHEY, CDR2 SMNVEV, per germline (reference sequence). CDR3 DNA sequence: TGTGCCAGCAGTTTAAAGGTTGGAACAGGGTACGGCTACACCTTC. It codes for CASSLKVGTGYGYTF.

The chain recombines TRBV5-4 with TRBJ2-2; D ambiguous. The length of the CDR3 is 14 residues. Germline V gene data show CDR1 as SGHNT and CDR2 as YYREEE (reference sequence). V lost 0 bases and J 4 bases, leaving 7 bases between the germline ends. The CDR3 loop is CASSLDIATGELFF. Here the CDR3 DNA reads TGTGCCAGCAGCTTGGACATCGCCACCGGGGAGCTGTTTTTT.

This sequence joins TRBV7-9 and TRBJ1-2; no clear D. CDR1 is SEHNR, CDR2 FQNEAQ, per germline (reference sequence). The CDR3 runs to 16 residues. Deletions cut 3 bases from V and 7 bases from J, with 21 bases between. This chain's CDR3 is CASSFGEEAWVGGYTF. Written as DNA, the CDR3 is TGTGCCAGCAGCTTTGGGGAAGAGGCGTGGGTAGGTGGCTACACCTTC.

The chain combines TRBV7-2 with TRBJ1-2; 10 bases match TRBD1. The CDR3 is 16 amino acids. CDR1 and CDR2 (germline): SGHTA, FQGNSA. The ends lost 3 bases at V and 4 bases at J; junction bases unmatched: 8. The CDR3 bases are TGTGCCAGCAGCTTTCAGCGAGGGGACAGGGGCTATGGCTACACCTTC. The encoded protein is CASSFQRGDRGYGYTF. The complete variable domain, with remaining parts taken from reference TRBV7-2 and TRBJ1-2, reads GAGVSQSPSNKVTEKGKDVELRCDPISGHTALYWYRQSLGQGLEFLIYFQGNSAPDKSGLPSDRFSAERTGGSVSTLTIQRTQQEDSAVYLCASSFQRGDRGYGYTFGSGTRLTVV.

This clone was observed once. V and J are TRBV5-1 and TRBJ2-3, with 11 bases identical to TRBD2. This CDR3 has 15 residues. V lost 4 bases to trimming and J lost 4 bases; unmatched junction nucleotides: 5. Looked up from germline, CDR1 is SGHRS and CDR2 is YFSETQ. The CDR3 DNA reads TGCGCCAGCAGCGGAACGGGACTAGCGGCAGATACGCAGTATTTT. Translating gives CASSGTGLAADTQYF.

The V gene is TRBV10-3, the J gene TRBJ2-3; D gene unclear. Germline assignment: CDR1 ENHRY and CDR2 SYGVKD. The CDR3 contains 14 residues. V dropped 4 bases and J dropped 2 bases, with 10 bases sitting between them. CDR3 in amino acids: CAISVALYTDTQYF. CDR3 nucleotides: TGTGCCATCAGTGTTGCGCTATACACAGATACGCAGTATTTT.

The V and J genes are TRBV7-9 and TRBJ1-4; D call uncertain. The CDR3 loop spans 14 amino acids. Germline V CDR1 and CDR2: SEHNR, FQNEAQ (reference sequence). With 4 bases removed from V and 8 bases from J, the gap between germline ends came to 14 bases. The CDR3 here is CASSSKVLLEKLFF. The CDR3 nucleotides read TGTGCCAGCAGCTCAAAAGTGCTTTTGGAAAAACTGTTTTTT. The variable domain in full, completed from reference TRBV7-9 and TRBJ1-4, reads DTGVSQNPRHKITKRGQNVTFRCDPISEHNRLYWYRQTLGQGPEFLTYFQNEAQLEKSRLLSDRFSAERPKGSFSTLEIQRTEQGDSAMYLCASSSKVLLEKLFFGSGTQLSVL.

A few counts support this clone. The chain links TRBV12-5 to TRBJ2-1, with TRBD2 matching over 7 bases. CDR3 length: 15 residues. The trim removed 3 bases at V and 0 bases at J, leaving 2 bases unmatched. Germline V gene lookup returns CDR1 LGHNT and CDR2 FRNRAP. In DNA, the CDR3 is TGTGCTAGTGGTTTCGGCGGGAGCTCCTACAATGAGCAGTTCTTC. As protein: CASGFGGSSYNEQFF.

V usage is TRBV7-2 and J usage is TRBJ2-7; TRBD1 matches 8 bases. Germline V gives CDR1 SGHTA, CDR2 FQGNSA. The CDR3 consists of 14 residues. J was trimmed by 5 bases and V by 4 bases; bases with no gene match: 7. Here the CDR3 reads CASSWRRGRDEQYF. For the CDR3, the DNA is TGTGCCAGCAGCTGGCGCAGGGGGCGCGACGAGCAGTACTTC.

Turning to this clone: Other DNA sequences in the sample encode the same CDR3. The chain carries TRBV20-1 and TRBJ2-3, with unresolved D. The V gene lost 3 bases and the J gene lost 3 bases, with 4 bases spanning the gap. The CDR3 totals 11 residues. The germline V gene encodes CDR1 DFQATT and CDR2 SNEGSKA (reference sequence). The CDR3 region is CSARNTDTQYF. The CDR3 DNA sequence: TGCAGTGCTAGGAATACAGATACGCAGTATTTT.

CDR3 sequence (DNA): TGCGCCAGCAGCTGGGGGGGACAGAATAAAATGAACACTGAAGCTTTCTTT. This gives the protein CASSWGGQNKMNTEAFF. The chain has TRBV5-1 and TRBJ1-1; the match to TRBD1 covers 7 bases. J lost 0 bases, V lost 3 bases, and 11 bases had no gene match. CDR3 length: 17 amino acids. Germline CDR1 reads SGHRS; CDR2 reads YFSETQ.